These 7 T cell receptor beta chains came from one sample sequenced in a study of cytomegalovirus exposure and HLA in healthy donors. The PCR contained 60 Vbeta and 13 Jbeta primers. Produced via immunoSEQ multiplex PCR; TCRdb's table is partial and in-frame only. The repertoire has over 110,000 clones, more than 60% of them found once; the top ten carry over 8.5%. The sample was PBMCs. All receptors come from a woman between 45 and 65 years old in good health and CMV-seropositive.

This chain uses TRBV5-6 with TRBJ2-3; 10 bases are shared with TRBD1. Trimming removed 0 bases from V and 5 bases from J; junction bases left unmatched: 3. CDR1 is SGHDT, CDR2 YYEEEE, per germline. CDR3 size: 15 residues. For the CDR3, the DNA is TGTGCCAGCAGCTTGGGGGGACAGGGGTTAGATACGCAGTATTTT. Translation: CASSLGGQGLDTQYF.

CDR3 in amino acids: CASSVAEPYEQYF. CDR3 nucleotide sequence: TGTGCCAGTAGTGTTGCGGAGCCCTACGAGCAGTACTTC. The V call is TRBV19, the J call TRBJ2-7; D remains unclear. V was clipped by 5 bases and J by 2 bases, with 10 bases between them. Germline-derived CDR1 and CDR2 are LNHDA and SQIVND (reference sequence). There are 13 residues in the CDR3.

V gene TRBV7-8 combines with J gene TRBJ2-7, with a weak D call TRBD2 (6 bases). Germline V lookup: CDR1 SGHVS, CDR2 FQNEAQ. The CDR3 has 13 residues. Trimming removed 5 bases at V and 6 bases at J, with 14 bases between. The CDR3 is CASSAEPGAEQYF. The CDR3 DNA reads TGTGCCAGCAGCGCCGAACCGGGAGCCGAGCAGTACTTC.

The chain recombines TRBV30 with TRBJ2-3, with 7 positions matching TRBD2. J gave up 4 bases and V 0 bases, and 7 bases lay outside the gene matches. Germline V lookup: CDR1 GTSNPN, CDR2 SVGIG (reference sequence). The CDR3 has 15 residues. CDR3 residues: CAWSVGLRGSDTQYF. In DNA form, the CDR3 reads TGTGCCTGGAGTGTAGGTCTGCGGGGGTCAGATACGCAGTATTTT.

V usage is TRBV18 and J usage is TRBJ1-5; 9 positions agree with TRBD1. The CDR3 runs to 18 residues. V shed 3 bases, J shed 3 bases, and the junction held 12 bases outside the gene matches. The germline CDR1 and CDR2 sequences are KGHSH and LQKENI. Written as DNA, the CDR3 is TGTGCCAGCTCACCTTTCGATCACAGACAGGGGGTCAATCAGCCCCAGCATTTT. The encoded protein is CASSPFDHRQGVNQPQHF.

The V call is TRBV5-6, the J call TRBJ2-7, with 10 bases aligning to TRBD1. This CDR3 comprises 14 residues. CDR1 is SGHDT, CDR2 YYEEEE, per germline. V was clipped by 4 bases and J by 6 bases; unmatched bases: 7. The CDR3 nucleotides read TGTGCCAGCAGCCGGACAGGGGGGGAGGTCGAGCAGTACTTC. This sequence encodes CASSRTGGEVEQYF.

This chain joins TRBV6-6 and TRBJ1-5; D is undetermined. CDR3 length: 15 amino acids. Germline V gene data show CDR1 as MNHNY and CDR2 as SVGAGI (reference sequence). V gave up 5 bases and J gave up 0 bases, with 11 bases separating them. CDR3 protein: CASSPGDGSNQPQHF. CDR3 coding DNA: TGTGCCAGCAGTCCCGGAGACGGTAGCAATCAGCCCCAGCATTTT.